One sample yielded the 8 T cell receptor beta chains listed below, sequenced in a study of T cell changes during pregnancy in multiple sclerosis. Sequencing used immunoSEQ multiplex PCR; TCRdb keeps in-frame clones, though not all of them. The sample lists 70,000 or so clones, 80% to 95% occurring once. The sequences come from CD4+ T cells from peripheral blood mononuclear cells, collected after pregnancy. These receptors were obtained from a female donor with multiple sclerosis, enrolled in a pregnancy study.

The rearrangement uses TRBV28 and TRBJ1-2; 12 bases are shared with TRBD1. Germline CDR1 reads MDHEN; CDR2 reads SYDVKM. V was pared by 3 bases and J by 7 bases, with 6 bases of the junction left unmatched. This CDR3 has 15 amino acids. As DNA, the CDR3 is TGTGCCAGCAGTTTGGGGACAGGGGGCTACGGTGGCTACACCTTC. Encoded protein: CASSLGTGGYGGYTF.

CDR3 residues: CASSLGTGLFSPLHF. In DNA, the CDR3 is TGTGCCAGCAGTCTCGGGACAGGTCTATTTTCACCCCTCCACTTT. The rearrangement links TRBV2 to TRBJ1-6, with 8 bases identical to TRBD1. The CDR3 contains 15 residues. V gave up 5 bases and J gave up 9 bases; unmatched junction bases: 9. The germline V gene encodes CDR1 SNHLY and CDR2 FYNNEI.

This clone occurred once. This CDR3 reads CASSLSSGPRGTQYF. In DNA, the CDR3 is TGCGCCAGCAGCTTGAGTAGCGGGCCCCGTGGGACGCAGTATTTT. The chain is built from TRBV5-1 and TRBJ2-3, with 7 bases aligning to TRBD2. Germline CDR1 reads SGHRS; CDR2 reads YFSETQ. The CDR3 loop spans 15 amino acids. V trimming: 1 base; J trimming: 9 bases; junction bases outside the gene matches: 11.

On this clone: The sample contains more than one DNA sequence encoding this CDR3. The chain is built from TRBV5-1 and TRBJ2-3; TRBD2 aligns across 9 bases. V was pared by 2 bases and J by 2 bases, with 3 bases of the junction left unmatched. CDR1 and CDR2 from the germline V gene are SGHRS and YFSETQ. CDR3 size: 15 residues. The CDR3 coding sequence is TGCGCCAGCAGCTTACTAGCGGGTGACACAGATACGCAGTATTTT. It yields the protein CASSLLAGDTDTQYF. The whole variable domain, filled in from reference TRBV5-1 and TRBJ2-3, reads KAGVTQTPRYLIKTRGQQVTLSCSPISGHRSVSWYQQTPGQGLQFLFEYFSETQRNKGNFPGRFSGRQFSNSRSEMNVSTLELGDSALYLCASSLLAGDTDTQYFGPGTRLTVL.

The chain links TRBV5-1 to TRBJ1-4, with 8 bases matching TRBD1. This CDR3 contains 14 residues. Trimming cost V 4 bases and J 8 bases; bases outside gene matches: 7. Germline lookup yields CDR1 SGHRS and CDR2 YFSETQ. In nucleotides, the CDR3 is TGCGCCAGCAGCCCAGGGGGCTTGGGGGAAAAACTGTTTTTT. Translating gives CASSPGGLGEKLFF.

The chain uses TRBV6-1 and TRBJ1-3, with D possibly being TRBD1 (5 bases). Trimming took 2 bases from V and 4 from J, leaving 9 bases between them. Germline CDR1 is MNHNS and CDR2 is SASEGT. This CDR3 has 14 amino acids. CDR3 bases: TGTGCCAGCAGTGAACAGGGTTACGGAAACACCATATATTTT. Protein sequence: CASSEQGYGNTIYF.

This rearrangement joins TRBV18 to TRBJ2-7; 10 bases match TRBD1. This CDR3 contains 13 residues. Germline assignment: CDR1 KGHSH and CDR2 LQKENI. The junction had 4 bases not matched to a gene; V was cut back by 6 bases and J by 5 bases. The CDR3 loop reads CASSQDRGDEQYF. CDR3 coding DNA: TGTGCCAGCTCCCAGGACAGGGGGGACGAGCAGTACTTC. Using reference TRBV18 and TRBJ2-7 for the parts outside the CDR3, the full variable domain is NAGVMQNPRHLVRRRGQEARLRCSPMKGHSHVYWYRQLPEEGLKFMVYLQKENIIDESGMPKERFSAEFPKEGPSILRIQQVVRGDSAAYFCASSQDRGDEQYFGPGTRLTVT.

The CDR3 DNA sequence: TGTGCCAGTAGCTCCCAGGAGGGGCTCCCGAGGGGCTACACCTTC. It yields the protein CASSSQEGLPRGYTF. The chain recombines TRBV19 with TRBJ1-2, with a weak D call TRBD1 (5 bases). This CDR3 contains 15 residues. Trimming left V 6 bases short and J 8 bases short, with 22 bases between. In germline, CDR1 is LNHDA, CDR2 SQIVND (reference sequence).